This T cell receptor (beta chain) derives from a study of cytomegalovirus exposure and HLA in healthy donors. Study observations and caveats: In vitro, three CMV-associated chains proved specific for CMV antigens. Indistinguishable V segments such as TRBV6-2 and TRBV6-3 were excluded.

Concerning this clone itself: The antigen is not known.

The PCR used 60 Vbeta and 13 Jbeta primers. The method was immunoSEQ multiplex PCR; TCRdb's version includes in-frame clones alone and lacks a portion of them. This sample has approximately 150,000 clones, with about four fifths found just once. Losses at the gene ends were 5 bases for V and 2 bases for J; bases not matched to a gene: 6. CDR1 is LNHDA, CDR2 SQIVND, per germline (reference sequence). This CDR3 contains 15 residues. This rearrangement joins TRBV19 to TRBJ2-3, with 8 positions matching TRBD1. This clonotype was sampled from a woman aged 35 to 49 in good health and CMV-seropositive. Source material: PBMCs. The CDR3 loop reads CASSQDRASTDTQYF. The CDR3, as DNA: TGTGCCAGTAGTCAGGACAGGGCCTCCACAGATACGCAGTATTTT.